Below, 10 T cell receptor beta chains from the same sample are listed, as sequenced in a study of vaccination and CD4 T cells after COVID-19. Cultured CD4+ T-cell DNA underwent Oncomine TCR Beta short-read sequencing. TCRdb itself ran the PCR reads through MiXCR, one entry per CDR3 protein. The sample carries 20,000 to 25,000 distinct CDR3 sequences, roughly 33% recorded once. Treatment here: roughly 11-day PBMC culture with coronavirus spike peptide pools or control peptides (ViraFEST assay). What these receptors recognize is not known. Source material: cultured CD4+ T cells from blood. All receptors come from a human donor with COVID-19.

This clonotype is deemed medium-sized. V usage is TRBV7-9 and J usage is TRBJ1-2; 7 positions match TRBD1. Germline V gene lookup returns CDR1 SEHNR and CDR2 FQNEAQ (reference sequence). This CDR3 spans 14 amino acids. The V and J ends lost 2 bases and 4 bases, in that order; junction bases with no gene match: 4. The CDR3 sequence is CASSLIQGGYGYTF. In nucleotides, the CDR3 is TGTGCCAGCAGCTTAATTCAGGGGGGCTATGGCTACACCTTC.

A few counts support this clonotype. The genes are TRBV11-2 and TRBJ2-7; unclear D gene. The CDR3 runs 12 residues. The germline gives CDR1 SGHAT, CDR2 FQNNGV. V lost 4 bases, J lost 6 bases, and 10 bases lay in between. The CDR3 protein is CASSYIYSEQYF. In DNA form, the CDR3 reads TGTGCCAGCAGCTATATCTACAGCGAGCAGTACTTC.

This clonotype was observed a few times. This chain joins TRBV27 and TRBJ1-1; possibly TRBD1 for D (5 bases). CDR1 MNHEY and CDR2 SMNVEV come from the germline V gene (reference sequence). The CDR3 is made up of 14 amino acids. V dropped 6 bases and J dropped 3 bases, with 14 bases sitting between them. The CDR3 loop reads CASSPSGGYTEAFF. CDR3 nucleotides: TGTGCCAGCAGCCCAAGCGGGGGGTACACTGAAGCTTTCTTT.

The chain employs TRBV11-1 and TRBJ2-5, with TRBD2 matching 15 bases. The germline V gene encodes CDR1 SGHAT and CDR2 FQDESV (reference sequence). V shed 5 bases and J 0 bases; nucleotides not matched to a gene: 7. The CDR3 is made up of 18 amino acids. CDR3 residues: CASSPRTSGGGYQETQYF. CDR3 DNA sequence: TGTGCCAGCAGCCCCAGGACTAGCGGGGGGGGGTACCAAGAGACCCAGTACTTC. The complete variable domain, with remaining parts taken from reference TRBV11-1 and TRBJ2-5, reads EAEVAQSPRYKITEKSQAVAFWCDPISGHATLYWYRQILGQGPELLVQFQDESVVDDSQLPKDRFSAERLKGVDSTLKIQPAELGDSAMYLCASSPRTSGGGYQETQYFGPGTRLLVL.

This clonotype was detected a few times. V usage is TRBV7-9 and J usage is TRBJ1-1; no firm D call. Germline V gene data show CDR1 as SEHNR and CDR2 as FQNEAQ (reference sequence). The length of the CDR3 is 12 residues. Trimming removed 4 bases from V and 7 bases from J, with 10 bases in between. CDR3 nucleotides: TGTGCCAGCAGCTCCGTGGGGATTGAAGCTTTCTTT. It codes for CASSSVGIEAFF.

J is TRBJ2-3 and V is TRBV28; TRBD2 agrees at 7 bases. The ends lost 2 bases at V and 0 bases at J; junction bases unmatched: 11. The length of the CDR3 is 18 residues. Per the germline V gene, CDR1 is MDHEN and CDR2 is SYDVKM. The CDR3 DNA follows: TGTGCCAGCAGTTTACGTGGTCGAGCGGGATCTAGCACAGATACGCAGTATTTT. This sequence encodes CASSLRGRAGSSTDTQYF.

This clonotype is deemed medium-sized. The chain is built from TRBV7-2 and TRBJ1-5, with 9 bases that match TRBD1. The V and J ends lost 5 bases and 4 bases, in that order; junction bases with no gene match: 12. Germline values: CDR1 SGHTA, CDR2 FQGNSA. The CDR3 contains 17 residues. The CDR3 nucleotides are TGTGCCAGCAGCCAAATATGGGGGGACAGGGTGAATCAGCCCCAGCATTTT. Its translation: CASSQIWGDRVNQPQHF.

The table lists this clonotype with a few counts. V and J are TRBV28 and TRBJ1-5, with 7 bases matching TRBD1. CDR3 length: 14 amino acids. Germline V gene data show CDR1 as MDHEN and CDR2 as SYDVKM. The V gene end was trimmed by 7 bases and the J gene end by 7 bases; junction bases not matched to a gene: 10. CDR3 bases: TGTGCCAGCACCGCCAGGGGGGTGCGACAGCCCCAGCATTTT. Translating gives CASTARGVRQPQHF.

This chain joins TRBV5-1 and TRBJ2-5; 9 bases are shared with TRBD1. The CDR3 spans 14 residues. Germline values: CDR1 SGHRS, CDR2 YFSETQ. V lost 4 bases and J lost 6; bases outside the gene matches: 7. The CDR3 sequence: CASSLGQGRKTQYF. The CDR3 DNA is TGCGCCAGCAGCCTAGGACAGGGGCGTAAGACCCAGTACTTC.

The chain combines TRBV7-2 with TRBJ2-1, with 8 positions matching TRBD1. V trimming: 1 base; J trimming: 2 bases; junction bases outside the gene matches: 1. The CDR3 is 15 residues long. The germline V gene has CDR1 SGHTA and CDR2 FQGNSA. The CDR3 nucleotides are TGTGCCAGCAGCTTAGGGACAGGGCCCTACAATGAGCAGTTCTTC. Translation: CASSLGTGPYNEQFF.